These 28 T cell receptor beta chains were all obtained from the same sample, sequenced in a study of blood T cell repertoires in COVID-19 (dated by TCRdb to about 2020). The library was generated by the immunoSEQ multiplex PCR assay. In its TCRdb copy, this immuneACCESS table keeps in-frame sequences only and misses some clones. Where compared with another copy, unresolved V genes explain less than half of these, and the others have no known cause. This sample comprises 200,000 to 250,000 clones, about 94% of them detected only once. Of the sample, about 0.8% falls within the top ten clones. The sequencing input was peripheral blood. All receptors come from a man in his 60s with COVID-19, enrolled during active disease.

The chain couples TRBV7-9 to TRBJ1-2; D not certain. CDR1 SEHNR and CDR2 FQNEAQ come from the germline V gene (reference sequence). The ends were cut back, 2 bases at V and 7 bases at J, with 14 bases in the middle. CDR3 length equals 14 residues. CDR3 region: CASSLSEGEGGYTF. As DNA, the CDR3 is TGTGCCAGCAGCTTATCAGAGGGTGAGGGTGGCTACACCTTC.

This chain uses TRBV3-1 (or the pseudogene TRBV3-2) with TRBJ2-1; D is possibly TRBD2 (7 bases). CDR1 and CDR2 from the germline V gene are LGHDT and YNNKEL (reference sequence). V shed 0 bases and J shed 3 bases, with 12 bases lying between them. CDR3 length: 16 amino acids. DNA for the CDR3: TGTGCCAGCAGCCAAGATTCGGGGGGCTACTACAATGAGCAGTTCTTC. The encoded protein is CASSQDSGGYYNEQFF.

Only one count was recorded for this clone. At one end, the junction sequence differs from germline, possibly due to a read error. V is TRBV6-5 and J is TRBJ2-7; the match to TRBD2 covers 14 bases. This CDR3 is built from 14 residues. In germline, CDR1 is MNHEY, CDR2 SVGAGI. The CDR3 DNA reads TGTGCCACCCGGGTTGCAGGACTAGCGGGAGGAGAAAGGTTC. Translated: CATRVAGLAGGERF.

This chain joins TRBV5-1 and TRBJ2-2; TRBD2 is a possible D gene (6 bases). CDR3 length: 15 residues. Germline V CDR1 and CDR2: SGHRS, YFSETQ. V was pared by 3 bases and J by 5 bases, with 14 bases between. This chain's CDR3 is CASSSAGPQTGELFF. The CDR3 bases are TGCGCCAGCAGCTCGGCGGGACCCCAGACCGGGGAGCTGTTTTTT.

The chain employs TRBV4-1 and TRBJ2-1; 9 bases match TRBD2. Per germline, CDR1 MGHRA and CDR2 YSYEKL. This CDR3 is built from 16 residues. The J segment lost 6 bases and the V segment lost 0 bases, leaving 6 bases of the junction unmatched. The CDR3 loop reads CASSQEEAGGLNEQFF. DNA of the CDR3: TGCGCCAGCAGCCAAGAGGAAGCGGGGGGTCTCAATGAGCAGTTCTTC.

The rearrangement uses TRBV6-1 and TRBJ1-2; D possibly corresponds to TRBD1 (6 bases). V dropped 0 bases and J dropped 2 bases, with 10 bases sitting between them. The CDR3 is made up of 15 amino acids. The V gene's germline CDR1 is MNHNS and CDR2 SASEGT. DNA of the CDR3: TGTGCCAGCAGTGAAGCGGGGGGGGCGAACTATGGCTACACCTTC. Its protein is CASSEAGGANYGYTF.

The chain recombines TRBV3-1 (or the pseudogene TRBV3-2) with TRBJ2-7; D call uncertain. Germline V lookup: CDR1 LGHDT, CDR2 YNNKEL (reference sequence). V was pared by 8 bases and J by 3 bases, with 11 bases between. The CDR3 loop spans 12 amino acids. As DNA, the CDR3 is TGTGCCAGCGCCCAACTAAACTACGAGCAGTACTTC. This sequence encodes CASAQLNYEQYF.

The chain is built from TRBV7-9 and TRBJ1-2; TRBD1 might be the D (6 bases). V lost 5 bases to trimming and J lost 2 bases, with 12 bases between them. The CDR3 sequence is 14 residues long. CDR1 and CDR2 from the germline V gene are SEHNR and FQNEAQ (reference sequence). The CDR3 here is CASSISTGNYGYTF. In DNA form, the CDR3 reads TGTGCCAGCAGCATCTCGACAGGAAACTATGGCTACACCTTC.

The chain combines TRBV19 with TRBJ2-7; 9 bases agree with TRBD2. The CDR3 runs 15 residues. From germline, CDR1 is LNHDA and CDR2 SQIVND (reference sequence). V shed 1 base and J 5 bases; nucleotides not matched to a gene: 6. Here the CDR3 reads CASSIAASGKDEQYF. CDR3 sequence (DNA): TGTGCCAGTAGTATAGCGGCTAGCGGGAAGGACGAGCAGTACTTC.

This sequence joins TRBV30 and TRBJ1-1; TRBD1 is a possible D gene (5 bases). V dropped 0 bases and J dropped 6 bases, with 11 bases sitting between them. This CDR3 region has 13 residues. Per the germline V gene, CDR1 is GTSNPN and CDR2 is SVGIG (reference sequence). DNA of the CDR3: TGTGCCTGGAGTGTAAGGTCGGGGGCTGAAGCTTTCTTT. Translated: CAWSVRSGAEAFF.

The chain couples TRBV30 to TRBJ1-2, with D tentatively TRBD1 (5 bases). This CDR3 region has 12 residues. The germline V and J ends were trimmed by 7 bases and 6 bases, with 15 bases remaining between them. The V gene's germline CDR1 is GTSNPN and CDR2 SVGIG (reference sequence). CDR3 sequence reads: CAFVQGRDGYTF. Written as DNA, the CDR3 is TGTGCCTTCGTCCAGGGTAGGGATGGCTACACCTTC.

This sequence joins TRBV11-2 and TRBJ2-7; D is uncertain. The CDR3 is made up of 13 amino acids. The germline V and J ends were trimmed by 0 bases and 6 bases, with 9 bases remaining between them. Germline V lookup: CDR1 SGHAT, CDR2 FQNNGV. The CDR3 loop reads CASSLDPLSEQYF. CDR3 bases: TGTGCCAGCAGCTTAGACCCCCTGTCCGAGCAGTACTTC. Supplemented by reference TRBV11-2 and TRBJ2-7, the full variable domain reads EAGVAQSPRYKIIEKRQSVAFWCNPISGHATLYWYQQILGQGPKLLIQFQNNGVVDDSQLPKDRFSAERLKGVDSTLKIQPAKLEDSAVYLCASSLDPLSEQYFGPGTRLTVT.

The V gene is TRBV6-5, the J gene TRBJ1-1; 8 bases fit TRBD1. Germline CDR1 and CDR2: MNHEY and SVGAGI. V trimming: 7 bases; J trimming: 8 bases; junction bases outside the gene matches: 9. The CDR3 consists of 13 residues. CDR3 sequence: CASTKTGVGEAFF. The CDR3 region has the DNA TGTGCCAGCACCAAGACAGGGGTGGGCGAAGCTTTCTTT.

This chain links TRBV19 with TRBJ1-5, with 7 nucleotides matching TRBD1. V lost 5 bases to trimming and J lost 7 bases; unmatched junction nucleotides: 5. Germline CDR1 and CDR2: LNHDA and SQIVND (reference sequence). There are 13 residues in the CDR3. The CDR3 here is CASSGQVGQPQHF. The CDR3 DNA is TGTGCCAGTAGTGGACAGGTGGGCCAGCCCCAGCATTTT.

The genes are TRBV29-1 and TRBJ1-1, with D possibly being TRBD1 (5 bases). The V end was cut by 3 bases, the J end by 0 bases, with 14 bases between. From germline, CDR1 is SQVTM and CDR2 ANQGSEA. The CDR3 is 15 amino acids. The CDR3 here is CSVDQMGRVNTEAFF. CDR3 bases: TGCAGCGTTGATCAAATGGGCAGGGTGAACACTGAAGCTTTCTTT.

The chain links TRBV6-5 to TRBJ2-2; 7 bases agree with TRBD1. V was clipped by 6 bases and J by 6 bases; unmatched bases: 4. Germline assignment: CDR1 MNHEY and CDR2 SVGAGI. The CDR3 has 13 residues. In nucleotides, the CDR3 is TGTGCCAGCAGCCGACAGGGACCCGGGGAGCTGTTTTTT. This encodes CASSRQGPGELFF.

The V call is TRBV2, the J call TRBJ2-7; D is unclear. V was cut by 1 base and J by 6 bases, with 13 bases left in between. The CDR3 is 14 residues long. CDR1 and CDR2 from the germline V gene are SNHLY and FYNNEI. The CDR3 is CASSEEEVIREQYF. The CDR3, as DNA: TGTGCCAGCAGTGAAGAAGAGGTGATACGCGAGCAGTACTTC.

The V call is TRBV7-2, the J call TRBJ1-2, with 10 bases identical to TRBD1. The germline CDR1 and CDR2 sequences are SGHTA and FQGNSA. The CDR3 length is 16 residues. The V and J ends lost 5 bases and 7 bases, in that order; junction bases with no gene match: 13. CDR3 region: CASSPQTGGGYGGYTF. CDR3 DNA sequence: TGTGCCAGCAGCCCTCAGACAGGGGGCGGGTATGGTGGCTACACCTTC. Complete variable domain (other parts from reference TRBV7-2 and TRBJ1-2): GAGVSQSPSNKVTEKGKDVELRCDPISGHTALYWYRQSLGQGLEFLIYFQGNSAPDKSGLPSDRFSAERTGGSVSTLTIQRTQQEDSAVYLCASSPQTGGGYGGYTFGSGTRLTVV.

The chain is built from TRBV7-8 and TRBJ1-2, with 8 nucleotides matching TRBD1. Germline trimming cut 0 bases from V and 8 bases from J; bases unmatched to any gene: 8. This CDR3 has 15 amino acids. Per the germline V gene, CDR1 is SGHVS and CDR2 is FQNEAQ. CDR3 region: CASSLARTGMGGYTF. The DNA for the CDR3 is TGTGCCAGCAGCTTAGCCCGGACAGGGATGGGAGGCTACACCTTC.

V is TRBV6-5 and J is TRBJ2-2; 10 bases agree with TRBD1. CDR3 size: 14 residues. Trimming cost V 10 bases and J 0 bases; bases outside gene matches: 2. The V gene's germline CDR1 is MNHEY and CDR2 SVGAGI. The CDR3 reads CATGQGANTGELFF. CDR3 DNA: TGTGCCACCGGACAGGGGGCGAACACCGGGGAGCTGTTTTTT.

This chain joins TRBV11-2 and TRBJ2-3, with D perhaps matching TRBD2 (6 bases). Germline values: CDR1 SGHAT, CDR2 FQNNGV. The V and J ends lost 2 bases and 0 bases respectively, with 12 bases between them. The CDR3 consists of 16 residues. The CDR3 reads CASSLLSGSSTDTQYF. The CDR3 DNA follows: TGTGCCAGCAGCTTACTTAGCGGATCTAGCACAGATACGCAGTATTTT.

CDR3 region: CSVDIINEKLFF. The CDR3 nucleotides read TGCAGCGTTGACATCATTAATGAAAAACTGTTTTTT. The J gene is TRBJ1-4, the V gene TRBV29-1; D is unclear. Per the germline V gene, CDR1 is SQVTM and CDR2 is ANQGSEA. V shed 3 bases and J shed 4 bases, with 6 bases lying between them. CDR3 length: 12 residues.

The chain has TRBV27 and TRBJ2-1, with 9 bases lining up with TRBD2. With V trimmed by 8 bases and J by 4 bases, 6 bases remained unmatched. Germline CDR1 and CDR2: MNHEY and SMNVEV (reference sequence). CDR3 length: 14 residues. DNA of the CDR3: TGTGCCAGCCGGCTGCGGGAGGGATACAATGAGCAGTTCTTC. This gives the protein CASRLREGYNEQFF.

The genes are TRBV19 and TRBJ2-5, with D perhaps matching TRBD1 (6 bases). CDR1 and CDR2 (germline): LNHDA, SQIVND (reference sequence). The CDR3 covers 14 residues. Trimming took off 3 bases at V and 5 bases at J, with 13 bases between the two ends. The CDR3 bases are TGTGCCAGTAGTATTGGGACCACAGGGGAGACCCAGTACTTC. Translated, it gives CASSIGTTGETQYF.

V usage is TRBV5-1 and J usage is TRBJ2-1, with D perhaps matching TRBD2 (6 bases). Trimming shortened V by 5 bases and J by 5 bases, and 14 bases separated the two germline ends. This CDR3 comprises 14 residues. Germline V gene data show CDR1 as SGHRS and CDR2 as YFSETQ. The CDR3 DNA reads TGCGCCAGCAGTCCCGGGACTCTTAACAATGAGCAGTTCTTC. Amino acids: CASSPGTLNNEQFF.

The genes are TRBV15 and TRBJ1-5; no clear D gene. With 1 base removed from V and 2 bases from J, the gap between germline ends came to 9 bases. CDR3 length equals 15 residues. Germline lookup yields CDR1 LNHNV and CDR2 YYDKDF (reference sequence). CDR3 sequence (DNA): TGTGCCACCAGCAGAGCGGGAGAGCGCAATCAGCCCCAGCATTTT. Translating gives CATSRAGERNQPQHF.

This clone was seen only a few times. V gene TRBV3-1 (or the pseudogene TRBV3-2) combines with J gene TRBJ1-5, with D possibly TRBD1 on 6 matching bases. V was shortened by 3 bases and J by 2 bases, with 17 bases between the two germline ends. CDR3 length equals 17 residues. The germline gives CDR1 LGHDT, CDR2 YNNKEL (reference sequence). The CDR3 region is CASSQGPGGAGNQPQHF. The CDR3 DNA follows: TGTGCCAGCAGCCAGGGTCCGGGGGGGGCGGGCAATCAGCCCCAGCATTTT.

The genes are TRBV3-1 (or the pseudogene TRBV3-2) and TRBJ2-3, with D hard to call. CDR1 LGHDT and CDR2 YNNKEL come from the germline V gene (reference sequence). V was shortened by 2 bases and J by 3 bases, with 6 bases between the two germline ends. The CDR3 covers 13 residues. CDR3 amino acids: CASSQSRTDTQYF. DNA for the CDR3: TGTGCCAGCAGCCAAAGCCGGACAGATACGCAGTATTTT.